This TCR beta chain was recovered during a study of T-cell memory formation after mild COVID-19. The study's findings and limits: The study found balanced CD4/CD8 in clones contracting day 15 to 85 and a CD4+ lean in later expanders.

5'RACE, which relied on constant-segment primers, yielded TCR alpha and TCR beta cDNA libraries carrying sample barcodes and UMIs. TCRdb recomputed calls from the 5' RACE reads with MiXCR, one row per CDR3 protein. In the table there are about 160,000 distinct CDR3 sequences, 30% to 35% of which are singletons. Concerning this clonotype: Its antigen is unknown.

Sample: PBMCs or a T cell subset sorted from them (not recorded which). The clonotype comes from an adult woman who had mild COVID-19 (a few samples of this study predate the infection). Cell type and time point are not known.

CDR3 in amino acids: CASSQERSTQYYEQYF. As DNA, the CDR3 is TGTGCCAGCAGCCAAGAAAGGTCTACACAATACTACGAGCAGTACTTC. V gene TRBV14 combines with J gene TRBJ2-7, with unresolved D. CDR3 size: 16 residues. Germline CDR1 and CDR2: SGHDN and FVKESK. Trimming pared 0 bases from V and 3 bases from J, leaving 15 bases between.